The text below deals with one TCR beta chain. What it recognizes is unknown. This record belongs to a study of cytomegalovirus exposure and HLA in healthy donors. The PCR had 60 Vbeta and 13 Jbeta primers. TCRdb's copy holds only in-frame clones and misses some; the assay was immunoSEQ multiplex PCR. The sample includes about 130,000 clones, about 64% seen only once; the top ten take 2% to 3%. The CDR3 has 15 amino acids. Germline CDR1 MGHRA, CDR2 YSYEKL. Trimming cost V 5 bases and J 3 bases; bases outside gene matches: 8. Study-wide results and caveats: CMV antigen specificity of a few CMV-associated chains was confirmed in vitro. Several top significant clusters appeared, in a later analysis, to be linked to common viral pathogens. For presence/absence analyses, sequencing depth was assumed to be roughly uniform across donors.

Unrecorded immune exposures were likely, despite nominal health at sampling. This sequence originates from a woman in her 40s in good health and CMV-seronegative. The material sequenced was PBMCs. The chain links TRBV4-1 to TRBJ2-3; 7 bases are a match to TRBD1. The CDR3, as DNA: TGCGCCAGCAGCATCCGGGACAGCTTAACAGATACGCAGTATTTT. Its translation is CASSIRDSLTDTQYF.